The entry below gives a single TCR beta chain sequence along with its context. The antigen is not known. This specimen comes from a study of T cell responses to AZD1222 COVID-19 vaccine. Study observations and caveats: Vaccine-associated CD4 TCRs ranged over spike, dominating at 160-218 and 743-854.

Using immunoSEQ multiplex PCR, the repertoire was profiled, and TCRdb retains in-frame clones only, with some absent. The profile shows about 42,000 clones, around 80% of them singletons. Germline trimming cut 6 bases from V and 5 bases from J; bases unmatched to any gene: 2. The CDR3 contains 13 residues. Germline lookup yields CDR1 MNHEY and CDR2 SVGAGI. Pooled samples include second doses given at about 4 or 12 weeks. The TCR originated in an adult who received the AZD1222 COVID-19 vaccine. The specimen comprised peripheral blood, sampled 28 days after the second AZD1222 dose. The chain has TRBV6-5 and TRBJ2-1; TRBD1 aligns across 9 bases. CDR3 in DNA: TGTGCCAGCAGGGGGACAGGGAACAATGAGCAGTTCTTC. Its protein is CASRGTGNNEQFF.